One and the same sample provided the 18 T cell receptor beta chains below, sequenced in a study of cytomegalovirus exposure and HLA in healthy donors. The study ran its PCR with 60 Vbeta and 13 Jbeta primers. Clones were read by immunoSEQ multiplex PCR, and TCRdb kept only the in-frame ones, dropping some. The table includes some 110,000 clones, 70% detected once. Material for sequencing was PBMCs. These receptors came from a man aged 25-40 years in good health and CMV-seropositive.

The chain has TRBV19 and TRBJ1-2; 11 nucleotides match TRBD1. The CDR3 sequence is 16 residues long. The germline V gene encodes CDR1 LNHDA and CDR2 SQIVND (reference sequence). V shed 3 bases and J 6 bases; nucleotides not matched to a gene: 9. The CDR3 is CASSIPLGTGGNGYTF. The CDR3 bases are TGTGCCAGTAGTATTCCTCTCGGGACAGGGGGAAATGGCTACACCTTC.

The chain has TRBV2 and TRBJ2-7; the match to TRBD2 covers 13 bases. The germline CDR1 and CDR2 sequences are SNHLY and FYNNEI. The J segment lost 6 bases and the V segment lost 6 bases, leaving 8 bases of the junction unmatched. The CDR3 consists of 15 residues. The CDR3 sequence: CASRGTSGMLAEQYF. The CDR3 DNA reads TGTGCCAGCAGGGGGACTAGCGGGATGTTAGCCGAGCAGTACTTC.

The chain joins TRBV14 to TRBJ2-7; tentatively, D is TRBD1 (6 bases). The CDR3 is 14 residues long. The V gene's germline CDR1 is SGHDN and CDR2 FVKESK. Trimming left V 2 bases short and J 2 bases short, with 10 bases between. CDR3 in amino acids: CASSQLGQPYEQYV. The CDR3 DNA is TGTGCCAGCAGCCAACTTGGACAGCCCTACGAGCAGTACGTC.

This chain joins TRBV28 and TRBJ2-7; TRBD1 might be the D (5 bases). V was clipped by 5 bases and J by 3 bases, with 5 bases between them. The germline V gene encodes CDR1 MDHEN and CDR2 SYDVKM. This CDR3 is 11 amino acids long. The CDR3: CASSQGYEQYV. The CDR3 DNA reads TGTGCCAGCAGTCAGGGCTACGAGCAGTACGTC.

The rearrangement joins TRBV6-5 to TRBJ2-2; D remains unclear. V dropped 0 bases and J dropped 6 bases, with 2 bases sitting between them. The length of the CDR3 is 12 residues. Germline loops: CDR1 MNHEY, CDR2 SVGAGI. Written as DNA, the CDR3 is TGTGCCAGCAGTTACTCCGCCGGGGAGCTGTTTTTT. Its protein product is CASSYSAGELFF.

V and J are TRBV6-1 and TRBJ2-1; 10 bases align to TRBD2. Germline V lookup: CDR1 MNHNS, CDR2 SASEGT. V lost 1 base and J lost 8; bases outside the gene matches: 11. The CDR3 runs 17 residues. CDR3: CASSEGLAGLSSHEQFF. CDR3 in DNA: TGTGCCAGCAGTGAAGGACTAGCGGGCTTGTCTTCCCATGAGCAGTTCTTC.

This clone was detected only a few times. This chain joins TRBV19 and TRBJ2-7; D is uncertain. V lost 7 bases to trimming and J lost 3 bases, with 16 bases between them. The CDR3 sequence is 14 residues long. Germline assignment: CDR1 LNHDA and CDR2 SQIVND (reference sequence). CDR3: CASTMGNSNYEQYF. The CDR3, as DNA: TGTGCCAGTACCATGGGCAACTCGAACTACGAGCAGTACTTC.

The chain links TRBV18 to TRBJ2-7; possible D gene TRBD1, 5 bases. Germline values: CDR1 KGHSH, CDR2 LQKENI. Trimming stripped 1 base from V and 7 bases from J, with 8 bases between. This CDR3 spans 12 amino acids. The CDR3 DNA follows: TGTGCCAGCTCACCACGGCAGGGAGAGCAGTACTTC. It encodes CASSPRQGEQYF. Filled out from reference TRBV18 and TRBJ2-7, the complete variable domain reads NAGVMQNPRHLVRRRGQEARLRCSPMKGHSHVYWYRQLPEEGLKFMVYLQKENIIDESGMPKERFSAEFPKEGPSILRIQQVVRGDSAAYFCASSPRQGEQYFGPGTRLTVT.

The V gene is TRBV7-8, the J gene TRBJ1-1, with 10 bases aligning to TRBD1. CDR3 length: 15 residues. The germline gives CDR1 SGHVS, CDR2 FQNEAQ. The ends lost 3 bases at V and 1 base at J; junction bases unmatched: 2. CDR3 bases: TGTGCCAGCAGCTTTGGGGACAGGGGGAACACTGAAGCTTTCTTT. Protein: CASSFGDRGNTEAFF.

The chain is built from TRBV7-2 and TRBJ2-1, with 12 nucleotides matching TRBD2. Germline loops: CDR1 SGHTA, CDR2 FQGNSA. The trim removed 5 bases at V and 6 bases at J, leaving 11 bases unmatched. The CDR3 is 17 residues long. In nucleotides, the CDR3 is TGTGCCAGCAGCCGGTTAGCTAGCGGGAGGGCGTTCAATGAGCAGTTCTTC. As protein: CASSRLASGRAFNEQFF.

The J gene is TRBJ1-2, the V gene TRBV9; a possible D gene is TRBD1 (6 bases). The V end was cut by 4 bases, the J end by 2 bases, with 15 bases between. The CDR3 contains 15 residues. Germline V lookup: CDR1 SGDLS, CDR2 YYNGEE. The CDR3 sequence is CASSPWDIGNYGYTF. The CDR3 DNA follows: TGTGCCAGCAGCCCTTGGGACATCGGGAACTATGGCTACACCTTC.

This clone was observed a few times. The rearrangement joins TRBV14 to TRBJ2-7, with D tentatively TRBD2 (5 bases). V dropped 0 bases and J dropped 3 bases, with 9 bases sitting between them. The CDR3 covers 14 residues. Germline CDR1 SGHDN, CDR2 FVKESK. CDR3 region: CASSQERSGYEQYF. The CDR3 DNA is TGTGCCAGCAGCCAAGAACGGAGCGGCTACGAGCAGTACTTC.

The chain carries TRBV4-3 and TRBJ2-3; tentatively, D is TRBD2 (7 bases). Trimming took 4 bases from V and 5 from J, leaving 19 bases between them. Germline lookup yields CDR1 LGHNA and CDR2 YSLEER. CDR3 length: 16 residues. The CDR3 region is CASSPMGAGVQDTQYF. Here the CDR3 DNA reads TGCGCCAGCAGCCCAATGGGGGCGGGAGTACAAGATACGCAGTATTTT.

The chain is built from TRBV11-2 and TRBJ2-5; no definite D call. Trimming pared 5 bases from V and 1 base from J, leaving 11 bases between. Germline values: CDR1 SGHAT, CDR2 FQNNGV. CDR3 size: 14 residues. Here the CDR3 reads CASSPRRGQETQYF. The CDR3 DNA reads as TGTGCCAGCAGCCCCCGGCGAGGCCAAGAGACCCAGTACTTC.

This clone has a handful of counts. V usage is TRBV4-1 and J usage is TRBJ2-3; TRBD2 aligns across 9 bases. CDR3 size: 18 residues. Germline CDR1 and CDR2: MGHRA and YSYEKL. Unmatched junction bases numbered 11, after V lost 4 bases and J lost 0 bases. CDR3 loop: CASSPGLASPSSTDTQYF. The CDR3 coding sequence is TGCGCCAGCAGCCCGGGACTAGCTTCCCCATCTAGCACAGATACGCAGTATTTT.

The chain employs TRBV5-1 and TRBJ1-2, with unresolved D. The CDR3 has 13 residues. The V gene's germline CDR1 is SGHRS and CDR2 YFSETQ. The V end lost 1 base, the J end lost 2 bases, and 6 bases lay between the germline ends. CDR3 in amino acids: CASSLTTNYGYTF. The CDR3 DNA sequence: TGCGCCAGCAGCTTGACGACAAACTATGGCTACACCTTC.

The V and J genes are TRBV7-2 and TRBJ2-2; 9 bases align to TRBD2. The V and J ends lost 2 bases and 0 bases, in that order; junction bases with no gene match: 1. CDR3 length: 16 residues. Germline CDR1 and CDR2: SGHTA and FQGNSA. The CDR3 nucleotides read TGTGCCAGCAGCTTATCTAGCGGGACGAACACCGGGGAGCTGTTTTTT. Amino acids: CASSLSSGTNTGELFF. Supplemented by reference TRBV7-2 and TRBJ2-2, the full variable domain reads GAGVSQSPSNKVTEKGKDVELRCDPISGHTALYWYRQSLGQGLEFLIYFQGNSAPDKSGLPSDRFSAERTGGSVSTLTIQRTQQEDSAVYLCASSLSSGTNTGELFFGEGSRLTVL.

This clone has more than one count but fewer than ten. This chain links TRBV4-1 with TRBJ1-1; D may be TRBD1 (5 bases). With 0 bases removed from V and 7 bases from J, the gap between germline ends came to 12 bases. The CDR3 runs 14 residues. CDR1 is MGHRA and CDR2 is YSYEKL in the germline V gene. The CDR3 DNA reads TGCGCCAGCAGCCAAGATCAGGGCATGCTTGAAGCTTTCTTT. This encodes CASSQDQGMLEAFF.